The 19 T cell receptor beta chains below come from one sample, sequenced in a study of response to subunit inactivated influenza vaccine. Via MiXCR, TCRdb re-called the RT-PCR reads, giving one row per CDR3 protein. The sample has 550,000 to 650,000 distinct CDR3 sequences, 12% seen once. Source: PBMCs from blood, taken on the day of vaccination. Receptors originate from a man in his fifties who received an inactivated influenza vaccine.

This clonotype was detected many times. The chain recombines TRBV7-2 with TRBJ1-4; 8 nucleotides match TRBD1. This CDR3 is built from 15 residues. J was trimmed by 8 bases and V by 0 bases; bases with no gene match: 5. CDR1 is SGHTA and CDR2 is FQGNSA in the germline V gene. The CDR3 region is CASSLADRGVEKLFF. CDR3 bases: TGTGCCAGCAGCTTAGCAGACAGGGGAGTCGAAAAACTGTTTTTT.

There are a few counts of this clonotype. The CDR3 is CSVGLANYNEQFF. Here the CDR3 DNA reads TGCAGCGTTGGGTTGGCCAACTACAATGAGCAGTTCTTC. This rearrangement joins TRBV29-1 to TRBJ2-1; D not certain. V gave up 4 bases and J gave up 3 bases, with 10 bases separating them. The CDR3 loop spans 13 amino acids. CDR1 SQVTM and CDR2 ANQGSEA come from the germline V gene.

This clonotype was counted only a few times. This chain uses TRBV7-8 with TRBJ1-2; D is unresolved. The CDR3 length is 15 residues. V lost 2 bases and J 5 bases, leaving 15 bases between the germline ends. The germline V gene encodes CDR1 SGHVS and CDR2 FQNEAQ. The DNA of the CDR3 is TGTGCCAGCAGCTTACAGATGGGGAATCGGTATGGCTACACCTTC. Residues: CASSLQMGNRYGYTF.

The sample holds many counts of this clonotype. The rearrangement joins TRBV7-9 to TRBJ2-3; 10 bases fit TRBD2. The CDR3 sequence is 16 residues long. Germline-derived CDR1 and CDR2 are SEHNR and FQNEAQ (reference sequence). V gave up 2 bases and J gave up 4 bases; unmatched junction bases: 6. The CDR3 DNA reads as TGTGCCAGCAGCTTATATAGCGGGAGGTTGCCAGATACGCAGTATTTT. The encoded protein is CASSLYSGRLPDTQYF.

This clonotype was seen many times. The genes are TRBV6-1 and TRBJ1-1; 10 bases match TRBD1. V lost 6 bases to trimming and J lost 3 bases; unmatched junction nucleotides: 7. The CDR3 has 15 amino acids. CDR1 and CDR2 (germline): MNHNS, SASEGT. The DNA of the CDR3 is TGTGCCAGCAGGCGACAGGGGGCGAGGGACACTGAAGCTTTCTTT. Translating gives CASRRQGARDTEAFF.

The table lists this clonotype with a few counts. The chain carries TRBV27 and TRBJ2-7; 8 bases are shared with TRBD1. With V trimmed by 6 bases and J by 4 bases, 8 bases remained unmatched. CDR3 length: 14 amino acids. CDR1 MNHEY and CDR2 SMNVEV come from the germline V gene (reference sequence). CDR3 region: CASRPQGAPYEQYF. The CDR3, as DNA: TGTGCCAGCAGGCCTCAGGGGGCTCCGTACGAGCAGTACTTC.

This clonotype was counted at least ten times. This chain links TRBV5-1 with TRBJ2-1; 10 bases are a match to TRBD2. CDR3 length: 18 residues. V shed 2 bases, J shed 2 bases, and the junction held 10 bases outside the gene matches. CDR1 is SGHRS, CDR2 YFSETQ, per germline. The CDR3 loop reads CASSLRASGGPAYNEQFF. CDR3 sequence (DNA): TGCGCCAGCAGCTTAAGGGCTAGCGGGGGCCCTGCCTACAATGAGCAGTTCTTC.

J is TRBJ2-3 and V is TRBV24-1; D could derive from TRBD1 or TRBD2 (5 bases each). The CDR3 totals 15 residues. The V end was cut by 2 bases, the J end by 8 bases, with 16 bases between. Germline CDR1 is KGHDR and CDR2 is SFDVKD. The CDR3 nucleotides are TGTGCCACCAGTGATTCCGGGACCCCCATAAGTACGCAGTATTTT. Protein product: CATSDSGTPISTQYF.

This clonotype appeared a few times. The chain has TRBV15 and TRBJ2-6; D unclear. The V gene lost 0 bases and the J gene lost 1 base, with 16 bases spanning the gap. The germline gives CDR1 LNHNV, CDR2 YYDKDF (reference sequence). The CDR3 sequence is 19 residues long. CDR3 in amino acids: CATSRDRGSSRSGANVLTF. The CDR3 region has the DNA TGTGCCACCAGCAGAGATCGCGGAAGCAGCCGATCTGGGGCCAACGTCCTGACTTTC.

The chain has TRBV4-2 and TRBJ2-7, with D perhaps matching TRBD1 (6 bases). The V gene's germline CDR1 is LGHNA and CDR2 YNFKEQ. V shed 0 bases and J shed 0 bases, with 9 bases lying between them. The CDR3 runs to 15 residues. CDR3 DNA: TGTGCCAGCAGCCAAGATCGAGGGGGCTCCTACGAGCAGTACTTC. As protein: CASSQDRGGSYEQYF.

The genes are TRBV5-1 and TRBJ2-5; 9 bases fit TRBD1. The CDR3 contains 14 residues. Germline CDR1 reads SGHRS; CDR2 reads YFSETQ. V shed 8 bases and J 4 bases; nucleotides not matched to a gene: 9. The CDR3 nucleotides read TGCGCCAGTAGGAGCGGACAGGGGACAGAGACCCAGTACTTC. It is translated as CASRSGQGTETQYF.

This sequence joins TRBV3-1 and TRBJ2-3; 8 bases fit TRBD2. Trimming at V came to 0 bases and at J to 4 bases, leaving 6 bases not matched to a gene. The CDR3 totals 16 residues. The V gene's germline CDR1 is LGHDT and CDR2 YNNKEL (reference sequence). In DNA, the CDR3 is TGTGCCAGCAGCCAAGACCGCGCGGGGGGCCCAGATACGCAGTATTTT. Its protein is CASSQDRAGGPDTQYF.

The CDR3 DNA is TGTGCCAGCTCACCAGTTGCTCTTACAGTGTACACTGAAGCTTTCTTT. Its translation: CASSPVALTVYTEAFF. This chain connects TRBV18 to TRBJ1-1; D call uncertain. The germline V gene has CDR1 KGHSH and CDR2 LQKENI. This CDR3 has 16 amino acids. V shed 2 bases and J shed 3 bases, with 16 bases lying between them.

This clonotype came up a few times. The rearrangement joins TRBV5-1 to TRBJ2-7; TRBD1 matches 9 bases. CDR1 is SGHRS and CDR2 is YFSETQ in the germline V gene. With 0 bases clipped from V and 6 bases from J, the junction kept 7 bases outside the gene matches. CDR3 length: 15 amino acids. This CDR3 reads CASSLEGQGSSEQYF. The CDR3 region has the DNA TGCGCCAGCAGCTTGGAAGGACAGGGGAGTTCCGAGCAGTACTTC.

This chain uses TRBV12-3 or TRBV12-4 with TRBJ1-5, with 7 bases lining up with TRBD1. With V trimmed by 6 bases and J by 16 bases, 15 bases remained unmatched. The CDR3 is made up of 13 amino acids. The chain's CDR3 is CASSPLRQGWKHF. DNA for the CDR3: TGTGCCAGCAGCCCTTTACGACAGGGATGGAAACATTTT.

V and J are TRBV20-1 and TRBJ2-1; the D gene is possibly TRBD2 (6 bases). The V gene's germline CDR1 is DFQATT and CDR2 SNEGSKA (reference sequence). This CDR3 has 14 residues. V was shortened by 6 bases and J by 6 bases, with 18 bases between the two germline ends. This CDR3 reads CSASRTIATNEQFF. CDR3 bases: TGCAGTGCCAGTAGGACTATCGCGACCAATGAGCAGTTCTTC.

This clonotype was recorded a few times. The chain has TRBV7-2 and TRBJ2-1, with TRBD2 matching 12 bases. Germline V lookup: CDR1 SGHTA, CDR2 FQGNSA. After removal of 0 bases from V and 7 bases from J, the junction contained 7 bases not matched to a gene. The CDR3 loop spans 17 amino acids. The CDR3 bases are TGTGCCAGCAGCTTAGCGGCCCTAGCGGGGGGGTATAATGAGCAGTTCTTC. Translation: CASSLAALAGGYNEQFF.

V is TRBV5-1 and J is TRBJ2-2; a possible D gene is TRBD2 (5 bases). This CDR3 is 17 amino acids long. Trimming shortened V by 4 bases and J by 0 bases, and 16 bases separated the two germline ends. CDR1 is SGHRS, CDR2 YFSETQ, per germline. The CDR3 protein is CASSHDSGTSNTGELFF. The CDR3 DNA sequence: TGCGCCAGCAGCCACGATTCGGGAACATCGAACACCGGGGAGCTGTTTTTT. Drawing the rest from reference TRBV5-1 and TRBJ2-2, the complete variable domain is KAGVTQTPRYLIKTRGQQVTLSCSPISGHRSVSWYQQTPGQGLQFLFEYFSETQRNKGNFPGRFSGRQFSNSRSEMNVSTLELGDSALYLCASSHDSGTSNTGELFFGEGSRLTVL.

This chain connects TRBV5-1 to TRBJ2-3; possibly TRBD2 for D (5 bases). The V end lost 0 bases, the J end lost 0 bases, and 14 bases lay between the germline ends. Germline-derived CDR1 and CDR2 are SGHRS and YFSETQ. CDR3 size: 17 residues. The CDR3 sequence: CASSLAPGSSSTDTQYF. The CDR3 DNA follows: TGCGCCAGCAGCTTGGCCCCGGGATCTTCTAGCACAGATACGCAGTATTTT.